The table lists the clone carrying this T cell receptor beta chain with many counts. Its specificity is not known. This record comes from a study of T cell repertoires in cytomegalovirus infection. Study context: Evidence of both CMV infection and a matching HLA type came from public TCR beta signatures. Findings and limits, study-wide: Summed frequency of public TCR beta families distinguished CMV carriers with the relevant HLA. In two of eight donors, the top clonotype was HLA-C-restricted CMV-specific.

TCRdb re-derived calls from the reads in MiXCR, one entry per CDR3 protein. In the table there are approximately 280,000 distinct CDR3 sequences, roughly a fifth of which are singletons. Trimming cost V 4 bases and J 10 bases, with 14 bases left between them. Germline V gene data show CDR1 as SGHVS and CDR2 as FQNEAQ. This CDR3 has 14 residues. The receptor was derived from a human donor in good health (CMV status not recorded). Some clones in this sample may be carry-over from other donors' samples. This specimen was cultured PBMCs, taken from culture after CMV antigen stimulation. The rearrangement links TRBV7-8 to TRBJ1-6; TRBD1 is a possible D gene (6 bases). The CDR3 sequence: CASSSIGTSSPLHF. CDR3 in DNA: TGTGCCAGCAGCTCCATAGGGACAAGCTCACCCCTCCACTTT.